This T cell receptor (beta chain) stems from a study of blood T cell repertoires in COVID-19. Looking at the study overall: The United States, Italy and Spain supplied acute and convalescent COVID-19 samples.

The CDR3 runs 13 residues. CDR1 and CDR2 from the germline V gene are SGHDT and YYEEEE. V lost 5 bases and J lost 4; bases outside the gene matches: 4. Data came from immunoSEQ multiplex PCR; TCRdb stores just in-frame clones and leaves some out. Found here are under 130,000 clones, approximately 83% of them singletons; the top ten hold around 4%. The sequenced sample was peripheral blood. The V and J genes are TRBV5-6 and TRBJ1-1, with TRBD1 identical over 8 bases. This TCR was recovered from a man in his forties or fifties with acute or convalescent COVID-19. The CDR3 DNA is TGTGCCAGCAGGCCCACAGGGGGCACTGAAGCTTTCTTT. It encodes CASRPTGGTEAFF.